This T cell receptor (beta chain) was identified in a study of shared clonotypes between healthy human individuals. As to this clone: Its target is unknown.

Each subset's genomic DNA was shared equally among a number of immunoSEQ plates. The authors' processing: ImmunoSEQ only sent back junction sequences with no quality scores, so filtering was done differently. The assay was immunoSEQ multiplex PCR, and TCRdb's table has in-frame clones only and misses some. That table supplies the V and J calls and clone size; D and trimming were determined from the DNA. Of hundreds of thousands of clones listed, roughly four fifths are singletons. The CDR3 consists of 15 residues. Germline V gene sequence: CDR1 SGHAT, CDR2 FQNNGV. V was trimmed by 5 bases and J by 4 bases, leaving 18 bases between them. Findings and limits, study-wide: With few donors, the genetic and exposure-history diversity represented was limited.

This receptor was identified in a woman aged 40 to 55 in good health. Some clones in this sample may be carry-over from other donors' samples. This sequence joins TRBV11-2 and TRBJ2-7; D might be TRBD1 (6 bases). The specimen sequenced was PBMCs. The DNA of the CDR3 is TGTGCCAGCAGCCAAGGAGCCACAGGGTTGTACGAGCAGTACTTC. Protein: CASSQGATGLYEQYF.